This entry concerns a single T cell receptor (beta chain). Its antigen is still unknown. Per the germline V gene, CDR1 is LNHDA and CDR2 is SQIVND (reference sequence). This CDR3 contains 16 residues. Trimming at V came to 8 bases and at J to 0 bases, leaving 13 bases not matched to a gene. This entry comes from a study of cytomegalovirus exposure and HLA in healthy donors. General study findings and limits: Roughly uniform depth of sequencing across donors was assumed in presence/absence analyses. CMV antigen specificity of three CMV-associated chains was confirmed in vitro. Using the classifier, cytomegalovirus status was reportedly diagnosed with high specificity and sensitivity.

Amplification used 60 Vbeta primers and 13 Jbeta primers. Some clones are missing from TCRdb's copy, which holds only in-frame ones; the method was immunoSEQ multiplex PCR. This sample has 150,000 to 200,000 clones; approximately 80% occur once, and the top ten carry about 15%. This TCR was sampled from a middle-aged woman in good health and CMV-seronegative. V usage is TRBV19 and J usage is TRBJ2-7, with 7 positions matching TRBD2. The sample taken for sequencing was PBMCs. DNA of the CDR3: TGTGCCAGTGCTACCTGGGCGGGGGAGTCCTCCTACGAGCAGTACTTC. Translated, it gives CASATWAGESSYEQYF.